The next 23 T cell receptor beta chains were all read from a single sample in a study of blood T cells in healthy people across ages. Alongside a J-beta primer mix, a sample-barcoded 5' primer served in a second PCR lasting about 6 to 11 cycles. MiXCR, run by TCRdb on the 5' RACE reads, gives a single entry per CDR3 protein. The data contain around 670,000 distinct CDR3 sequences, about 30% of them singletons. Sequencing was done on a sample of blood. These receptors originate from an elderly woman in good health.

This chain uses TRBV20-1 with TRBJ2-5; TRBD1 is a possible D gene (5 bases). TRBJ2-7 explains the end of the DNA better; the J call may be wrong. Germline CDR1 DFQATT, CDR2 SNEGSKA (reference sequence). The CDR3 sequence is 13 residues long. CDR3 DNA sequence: TGCAGTGTCAACAGCAGGGCCTTCTACGAGCAGTACTTC. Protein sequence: CSVNSRAFYEQYF.

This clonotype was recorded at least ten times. The CDR3: CASSFLAGETQYF. DNA for the CDR3: TGTGCCAGCAGTTTCCTCGCGGGAGAGACCCAGTACTTC. The rearrangement joins TRBV27 to TRBJ2-5; D might be TRBD2 (5 bases). V was clipped by 3 bases and J by 4 bases, with 9 bases between them. The CDR3 covers 13 residues. CDR1 and CDR2 (germline): MNHEY, SMNVEV (reference sequence).

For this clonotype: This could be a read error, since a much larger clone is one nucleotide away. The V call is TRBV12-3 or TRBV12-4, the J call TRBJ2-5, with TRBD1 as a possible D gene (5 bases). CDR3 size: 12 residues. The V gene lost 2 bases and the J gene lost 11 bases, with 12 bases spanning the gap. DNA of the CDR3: TGTGCCAGCAGTTTATTGGACAATGAGCAGTACTTC. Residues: CASSLLDNEQYF.

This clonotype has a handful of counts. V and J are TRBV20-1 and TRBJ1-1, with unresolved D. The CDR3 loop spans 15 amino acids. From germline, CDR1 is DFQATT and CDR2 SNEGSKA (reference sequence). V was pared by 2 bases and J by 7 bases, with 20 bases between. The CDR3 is CSARRPARVSGEAFF. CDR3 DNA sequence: TGCAGTGCTAGACGTCCGGCGAGGGTAAGCGGTGAAGCTTTCTTT.

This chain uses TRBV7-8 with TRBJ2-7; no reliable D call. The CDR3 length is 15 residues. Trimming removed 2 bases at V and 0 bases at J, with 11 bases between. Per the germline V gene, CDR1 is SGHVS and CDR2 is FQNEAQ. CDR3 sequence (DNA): TGTGCCAGCAGCTTAAGGTCTACCCTCTCCTACGAGCAGTACTTC. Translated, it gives CASSLRSTLSYEQYF.

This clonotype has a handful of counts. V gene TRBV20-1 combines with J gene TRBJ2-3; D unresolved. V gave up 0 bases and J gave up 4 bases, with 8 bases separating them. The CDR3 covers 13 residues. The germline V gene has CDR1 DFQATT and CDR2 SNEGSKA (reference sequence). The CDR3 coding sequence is TGCAGTGCTAGAGATCAGAGGCCAGATACGCAGTATTTT. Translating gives CSARDQRPDTQYF.

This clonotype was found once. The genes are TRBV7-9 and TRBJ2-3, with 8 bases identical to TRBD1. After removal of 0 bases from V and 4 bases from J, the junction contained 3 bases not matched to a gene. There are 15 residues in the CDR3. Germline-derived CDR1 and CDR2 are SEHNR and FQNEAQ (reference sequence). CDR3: CASSLAGQEADTQYF. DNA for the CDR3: TGTGCCAGCAGCTTAGCGGGACAGGAGGCAGATACGCAGTATTTT.

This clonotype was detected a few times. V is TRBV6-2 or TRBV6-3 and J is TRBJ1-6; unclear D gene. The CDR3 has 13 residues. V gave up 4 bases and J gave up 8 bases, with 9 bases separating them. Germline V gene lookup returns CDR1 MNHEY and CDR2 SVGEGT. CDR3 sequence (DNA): TGTGCCAGCAGTTGGGTCGTAGATTCACCCCTCCACTTT. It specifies CASSWVVDSPLHF.

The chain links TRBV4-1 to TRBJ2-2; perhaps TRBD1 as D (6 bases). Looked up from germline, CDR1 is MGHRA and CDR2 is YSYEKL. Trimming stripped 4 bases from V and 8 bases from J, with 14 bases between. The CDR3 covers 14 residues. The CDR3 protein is CASSPNRVLGELFF. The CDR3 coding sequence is TGCGCCAGCAGCCCGAACAGGGTGTTGGGGGAGCTGTTTTTT.

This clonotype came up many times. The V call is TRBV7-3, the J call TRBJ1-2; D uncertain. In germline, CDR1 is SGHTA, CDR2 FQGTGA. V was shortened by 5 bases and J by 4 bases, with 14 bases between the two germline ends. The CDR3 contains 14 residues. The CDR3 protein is CASSRGGSGYGYTF. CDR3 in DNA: TGTGCCAGCAGCAGAGGAGGGAGCGGCTATGGCTACACCTTC.

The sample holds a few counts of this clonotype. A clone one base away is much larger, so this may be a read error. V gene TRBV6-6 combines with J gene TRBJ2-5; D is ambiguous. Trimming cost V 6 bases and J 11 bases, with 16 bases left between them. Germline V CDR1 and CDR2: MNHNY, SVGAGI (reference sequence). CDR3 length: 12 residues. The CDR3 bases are TGTGCCAGCAGAGATAGGGCCTCCTGGCAGTACTTC. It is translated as CASRDRASWQYF.

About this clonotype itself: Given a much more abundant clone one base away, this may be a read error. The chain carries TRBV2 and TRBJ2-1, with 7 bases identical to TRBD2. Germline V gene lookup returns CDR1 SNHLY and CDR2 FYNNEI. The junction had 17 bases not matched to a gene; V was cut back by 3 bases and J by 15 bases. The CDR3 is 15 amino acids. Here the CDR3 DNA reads TGTGCCAGCAGTGACGTGGGGAGGGACCCCGACCGTCGGTTCTTC. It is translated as CASSDVGRDPDRRFF.

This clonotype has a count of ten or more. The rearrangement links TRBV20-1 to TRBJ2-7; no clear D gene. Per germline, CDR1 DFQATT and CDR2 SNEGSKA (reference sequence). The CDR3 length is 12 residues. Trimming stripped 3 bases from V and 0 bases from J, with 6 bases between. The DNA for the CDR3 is TGCAGTGCTAGCCTTGACTCCTACGAGCAGTACTTC. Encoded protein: CSASLDSYEQYF.

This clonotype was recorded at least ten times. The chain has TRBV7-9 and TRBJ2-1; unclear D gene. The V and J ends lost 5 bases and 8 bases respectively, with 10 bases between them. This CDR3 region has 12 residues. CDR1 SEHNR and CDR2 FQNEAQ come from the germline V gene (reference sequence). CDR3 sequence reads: CASSHVTYEQFF. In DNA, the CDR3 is TGTGCCAGCAGCCATGTTACATATGAGCAGTTCTTC. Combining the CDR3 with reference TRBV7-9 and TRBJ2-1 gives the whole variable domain DTGVSQNPRHKITKRGQNVTFRCDPISEHNRLYWYRQTLGQGPEFLTYFQNEAQLEKSRLLSDRFSAERPKGSFSTLEIQRTEQGDSAMYLCASSHVTYEQFFGPGTRLTVL.

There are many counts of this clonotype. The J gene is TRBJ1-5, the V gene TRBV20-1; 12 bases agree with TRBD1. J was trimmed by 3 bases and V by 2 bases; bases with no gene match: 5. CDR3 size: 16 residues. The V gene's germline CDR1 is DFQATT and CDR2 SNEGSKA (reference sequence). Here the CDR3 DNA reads TGCAGTGCTAGACAGGGACAGGGGGCCCTCAATCAGCCCCAGCATTTT. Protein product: CSARQGQGALNQPQHF.

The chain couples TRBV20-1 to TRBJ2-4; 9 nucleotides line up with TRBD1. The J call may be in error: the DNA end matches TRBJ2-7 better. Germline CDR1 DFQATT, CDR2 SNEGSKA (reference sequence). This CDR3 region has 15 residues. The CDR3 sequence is CSASRIQGAVYEQYF. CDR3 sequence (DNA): TGCAGTGCTAGTAGGATACAGGGGGCCGTCTACGAGCAGTACTTC.

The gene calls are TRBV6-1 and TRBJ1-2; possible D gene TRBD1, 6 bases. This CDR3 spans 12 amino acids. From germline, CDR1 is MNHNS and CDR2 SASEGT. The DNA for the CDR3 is TGTGGGTTGCGGACAGACTCCTATGGCTACACCTTC. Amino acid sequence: CGLRTDSYGYTF.

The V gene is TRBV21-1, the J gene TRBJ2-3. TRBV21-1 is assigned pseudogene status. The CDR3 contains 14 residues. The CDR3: CAGRLSFGTDTQYF. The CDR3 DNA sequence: TGTGCCGGCAGACTGAGCTTTGGCACAGATACGCAGTATTTT.

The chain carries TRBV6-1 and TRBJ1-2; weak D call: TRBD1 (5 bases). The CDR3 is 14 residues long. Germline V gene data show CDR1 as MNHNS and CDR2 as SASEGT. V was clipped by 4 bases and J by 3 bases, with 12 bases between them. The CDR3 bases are TGTGCCAGCAGTGCATCCCGGGGCGACTATGGCTACACCTTC. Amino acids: CASSASRGDYGYTF.

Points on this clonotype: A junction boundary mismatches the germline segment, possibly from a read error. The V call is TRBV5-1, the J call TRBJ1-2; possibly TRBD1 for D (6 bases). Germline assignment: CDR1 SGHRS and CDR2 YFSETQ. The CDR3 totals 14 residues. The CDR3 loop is CVSSDTGSGYGYTF. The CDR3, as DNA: TGCGTCAGCAGCGATACAGGGAGCGGCTATGGCTACACCTTC.

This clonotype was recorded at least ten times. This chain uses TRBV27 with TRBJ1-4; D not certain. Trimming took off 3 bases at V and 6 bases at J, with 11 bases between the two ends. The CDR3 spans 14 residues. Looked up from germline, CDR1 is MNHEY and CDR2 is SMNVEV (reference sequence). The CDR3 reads CASSLERGDEKLFF. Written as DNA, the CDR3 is TGTGCCAGCAGTTTGGAGCGGGGAGATGAAAAACTGTTTTTT.

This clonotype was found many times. The CDR3 spells CASSPSLSAGRRYNEQFF. CDR3 in DNA: TGTGCCAGCAGTCCTTCCCTCTCGGCAGGGCGGCGATACAATGAGCAGTTCTTC. The chain couples TRBV27 to TRBJ2-1; D possibly corresponds to TRBD1 (5 bases). Germline V gene data show CDR1 as MNHEY and CDR2 as SMNVEV (reference sequence). Trimming took off 5 bases at V and 4 bases at J, with 24 bases between the two ends. The CDR3 runs to 18 residues.

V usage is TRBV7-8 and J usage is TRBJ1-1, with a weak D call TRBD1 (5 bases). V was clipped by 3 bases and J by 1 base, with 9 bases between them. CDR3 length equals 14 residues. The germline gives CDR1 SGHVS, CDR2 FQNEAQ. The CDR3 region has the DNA TGTGCCAGCAGCTTTACCACAGGGAACACTGAAGCTTTCTTT. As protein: CASSFTTGNTEAFF.